Below are 21 T cell receptor beta chains sequenced from a single sample in a study of T cell responses to AZD1222 COVID-19 vaccine. Clones were sequenced by immunoSEQ multiplex PCR, and TCRdb holds only the in-frame ones, with some missing. The sample holds 95,000 to 100,000 clones; over 75% are singletons and the top ten take more than 15%. The sample was peripheral blood, taken on day 0 of AZD1222 vaccination. The source of these receptors is an adult in good health.

The V gene is TRBV3-1 (or the pseudogene TRBV3-2), the J gene TRBJ1-3, with 8 bases identical to TRBD1. Per the germline V gene, CDR1 is LGHDT and CDR2 is YNNKEL (reference sequence). This CDR3 region has 15 residues. V was pared by 3 bases and J by 4 bases, with 5 bases of the junction left unmatched. Here the CDR3 reads CASSQLGTGGNTIYF. DNA for the CDR3: TGTGCCAGCAGCCAGTTAGGGACAGGAGGAAACACCATATATTTT.

Here the CDR3 DNA reads TGTGCCAGCAGTTATACCCCGGGACAGGGTTTGTCTGGGGCCAACGTCCTGACTTTC. This codes for CASSYTPGQGLSGANVLTF. The rearrangement joins TRBV2 to TRBJ2-6; 9 nucleotides agree with TRBD1. Germline CDR1 reads SNHLY; CDR2 reads FYNNEI. V dropped 5 bases and J dropped 1; count of bases not matched to a gene: 12. CDR3 length: 19 residues. Variable domain in full (rest from reference TRBV2 and TRBJ2-6): EPEVTQTPSHQVTQMGQEVILRCVPISNHLYFYWYRQILGQKVEFLVSFYNNEISEKSEIFDDQFSVERPDGSNFTLKIRSTKLEDSAMYFCASSYTPGQGLSGANVLTFGAGSRLTVL.

V and J are TRBV9 and TRBJ2-5; 8 bases align to TRBD2. The trim removed 0 bases at V and 4 bases at J, leaving 5 bases unmatched. This CDR3 spans 15 amino acids. Germline CDR1 SGDLS, CDR2 YYNGEE. For the CDR3, the DNA is TGTGCCAGCAGCGTAGGGGCGGGAGGAGGAGAGACCCAGTACTTC. It yields the protein CASSVGAGGGETQYF.

This clone was counted once. The chain carries TRBV2 and TRBJ1-4; no definite D call. V shed 1 base and J shed 17 bases, with 11 bases lying between them. Germline V gene data show CDR1 as SNHLY and CDR2 as FYNNEI. The CDR3 is 11 amino acids. CDR3 bases: TGTGCCAGCAGTGAAGTGGAGGGAAGATTTTTT. This encodes CASSEVEGRFF.

The chain employs TRBV6-5 and TRBJ1-6; 8 bases are shared with TRBD1. The CDR3 is made up of 14 amino acids. Per the germline V gene, CDR1 is MNHEY and CDR2 is SVGAGI. J lost 8 bases, V lost 4 bases, and 4 bases had no gene match. The CDR3 protein is CASSSRTGYSPLHF. Written as DNA, the CDR3 is TGTGCCAGCAGTTCAAGGACAGGGTATTCACCCCTCCACTTT.

The chain is built from TRBV19 and TRBJ2-7; 7 bases fit TRBD1. The V and J ends lost 5 bases and 3 bases, in that order; junction bases with no gene match: 13. This CDR3 comprises 16 residues. The germline gives CDR1 LNHDA, CDR2 SQIVND (reference sequence). CDR3 sequence: CASSPPTGLGIYEQYF. CDR3 nucleotide sequence: TGTGCCAGTAGTCCCCCGACAGGGCTGGGGATCTACGAGCAGTACTTC.

The chain combines TRBV5-4 with TRBJ1-2; D is uncertain. The CDR3 is made up of 14 amino acids. Looked up from germline, CDR1 is SGHNT and CDR2 is YYREEE (reference sequence). The V end lost 1 base, the J end lost 2 bases, and 9 bases lay between the germline ends. In nucleotides, the CDR3 is TGTGCCAGCAGCTTGCCCACAAGAAACTATGGCTACACCTTC. Amino acid sequence: CASSLPTRNYGYTF.

This chain links TRBV30 with TRBJ1-5; D possibly corresponds to TRBD1 (5 bases). The V and J ends lost 3 bases and 7 bases respectively, with 7 bases between them. The CDR3 spans 11 residues. Germline CDR1 and CDR2: GTSNPN and SVGIG (reference sequence). For the CDR3, the DNA is TGTGCCTGGAGCCAGGGACAGCCCCAGCATTTT. This translates into CAWSQGQPQHF.

The rearrangement joins TRBV9 to TRBJ1-2; 10 nucleotides line up with TRBD1. The V gene's germline CDR1 is SGDLS and CDR2 YYNGEE. This CDR3 contains 15 residues. Unmatched junction bases numbered 5, after V lost 0 bases and J lost 6 bases. Written as DNA, the CDR3 is TGTGCCAGCAGCGTAGCCCCAGGACAGGGGGATGGCTACACCTTC. It translates to CASSVAPGQGDGYTF.

At least ten counts were recorded for this clone. CDR3 nucleotide sequence: TGCAGCGTTGAAGAGTTCGGGGTTTCCTACGAGCAGTACTTC. Translation gives CSVEEFGVSYEQYF. The chain recombines TRBV29-1 with TRBJ2-7; possibly TRBD2 for D (5 bases). Germline CDR1 is SQVTM and CDR2 is ANQGSEA. With 0 bases removed from V and 1 base from J, the gap between germline ends came to 10 bases. The CDR3 is 14 residues long.

CDR3 nucleotide sequence: TGTGCCAGCAGTGAAGGGGTAGCCACCGATACGCAGTATTTT. It encodes CASSEGVATDTQYF. The chain carries TRBV2 and TRBJ2-3; unclear D gene. The V and J ends lost 1 base and 6 bases respectively, with 11 bases between them. Germline V CDR1 and CDR2: SNHLY, FYNNEI. The CDR3 is made up of 14 amino acids.

V usage is TRBV28 and J usage is TRBJ2-7, with a tentative D call TRBD1 (7 bases). V dropped 6 bases and J dropped 5 bases, with 23 bases sitting between them. The CDR3 covers 16 residues. Germline CDR1 is MDHEN and CDR2 is SYDVKM. CDR3 DNA: TGTGCCAGCAGCTCCTCCTCGACAGGGAGGCACAACGAGCAGTACTTC. It translates to CASSSSSTGRHNEQYF.

A note on this clone: Relative to the germline gene, one junction end is altered; a read error may explain this. The gene calls are TRBV7-9 and TRBJ2-5, with unresolved D. Germline V gene sequence: CDR1 SEHNR, CDR2 FQNEAQ (reference sequence). The CDR3 has 11 residues. CDR3 amino acids: CASSSAGPLDF. DNA of the CDR3: TGTGCCAGCAGCTCCGCCGGGCCCCTGGACTTC.

This clone was seen just once. The chain links TRBV7-8 to TRBJ1-6; weak D call: TRBD1 (5 bases). Trimming removed 1 base at V and 7 bases at J, with 14 bases between. The V gene's germline CDR1 is SGHVS and CDR2 FQNEAQ. CDR3 size: 16 residues. In DNA, the CDR3 is TGTGCCAGCAGCTTAGTAACCCCTGACAGAAATTCACCCCTCCACTTT. Its protein product is CASSLVTPDRNSPLHF.

V gene TRBV19 combines with J gene TRBJ1-5; no definite D call. V lost 7 bases, J lost 2 bases, and 15 bases lay in between. There are 15 residues in the CDR3. From germline, CDR1 is LNHDA and CDR2 SQIVND (reference sequence). CDR3 nucleotides: TGTGCCAGTAAACCCGAGTCAGGTGGCAATCAGCCCCAGCATTTT. It specifies CASKPESGGNQPQHF. Together with reference TRBV19 and TRBJ1-5, the CDR3 gives the full variable domain: DGGITQSPKYLFRKEGQNVTLSCEQNLNHDAMYWYRQDPGQGLRLIYYSQIVNDFQKGDIAEGYSVSREKKESFPLTVTSAQKNPTAFYLCASKPESGGNQPQHFGDGTRLSIL.

This clone has just a few counts. The chain is built from TRBV7-9 and TRBJ1-1; unclear D gene. The germline CDR1 and CDR2 sequences are SEHNR and FQNEAQ (reference sequence). This CDR3 region has 12 residues. V lost 5 bases and J 2 bases, leaving 6 bases between the germline ends. CDR3 amino acids: CASSRTNTEAFF. The CDR3 coding sequence is TGTGCCAGCAGCCGTACTAACACTGAAGCTTTCTTT.

The chain carries TRBV19 and TRBJ1-5; 7 nucleotides line up with TRBD1. This CDR3 has 14 residues. The germline V gene encodes CDR1 LNHDA and CDR2 SQIVND (reference sequence). The junction had 4 bases not matched to a gene; V was cut back by 5 bases and J by 3 bases. The CDR3: CASSGQGDNQPQHF. The CDR3, as DNA: TGTGCCAGTAGTGGTCAGGGGGACAATCAGCCCCAGCATTTT.

J is TRBJ2-7 and V is TRBV3-1 (or the pseudogene TRBV3-2); 10 bases fit TRBD1. The trim removed 2 bases at V and 6 bases at J, leaving 7 bases unmatched. Germline V gene lookup returns CDR1 LGHDT and CDR2 YNNKEL (reference sequence). This CDR3 spans 15 amino acids. The CDR3 here is CASSQQGQGFREQYF. The CDR3 DNA reads as TGTGCCAGCAGCCAACAGGGACAGGGGTTTCGCGAGCAGTACTTC.

CDR3 in amino acids: CASSLDRKQFF. The CDR3 DNA sequence: TGTGCCAGCAGCCTCGACAGGAAGCAGTTCTTC. The chain joins TRBV7-8 to TRBJ2-1, with a tentative D call TRBD1 (6 bases). Germline V CDR1 and CDR2: SGHVS, FQNEAQ. The V end lost 5 bases, the J end lost 11 bases, and 10 bases lay between the germline ends. The CDR3 runs 11 residues.

The chain uses TRBV28 and TRBJ1-2, with D maybe TRBD1 (5 bases). CDR3 length: 15 amino acids. Germline assignment: CDR1 MDHEN and CDR2 SYDVKM. V was clipped by 5 bases and J by 4 bases, with 17 bases between them. DNA of the CDR3: TGTGCCAGCAGTGGGGCGGCCAGCCCATTCTATGGCTACACCTTC. Translation gives CASSGAASPFYGYTF.

V usage is TRBV5-1 and J usage is TRBJ2-3, with 8 positions matching TRBD2. J lost 5 bases, V lost 0 bases, and 8 bases had no gene match. The germline gives CDR1 SGHRS, CDR2 YFSETQ. The CDR3 has 16 amino acids. The CDR3 DNA follows: TGCGCCAGCAGCTTGGAACGGGAGGGCCCAATAGATACGCAGTATTTT. Protein: CASSLEREGPIDTQYF.